The 13 T cell receptor beta chains given below trace back to one sample, sequenced in a study of T cell clonality in common variable immunodeficiency. Whole-study results and caveats: Reportedly, TCR beta sequences from common variable immunodeficiency showed fewer deletions and N-nucleotide insertions.

These receptors are not linked to any known antigen. Measured with immunoSEQ multiplex PCR; TCRdb has only the in-frame clones, and not every one. The profile covers some 19,000 clones, none occurring a single time. Sequenced sample: peripheral blood mononuclear cells. The receptors here all came from a human donor with common variable immunodeficiency.

About this clone: The CDR3 end lies 3 residues beyond the end of the read and is filled in from the germline J gene. The gene calls are TRBV20-1 and TRBJ1-4; D remains unclear. Trimming cost V 4 bases and J 8 bases, with 17 bases left between them. CDR1 and CDR2 (germline): DFQATT, SNEGSKA (reference sequence). The CDR3 runs 14 residues. Here the CDR3 reads CSATPPGYEEKLFF. The CDR3 bases that were read are TGCAGTGCTACACCCCCCGGTTACGAGGAAAAA.

This clone was counted at least ten times. The read comes to an end 3 residues before the CDR3 does, leaving the germline J gene to fill in the end. The chain links TRBV20-1 to TRBJ1-5; D is possibly TRBD1 (6 bases). Looked up from germline, CDR1 is DFQATT and CDR2 is SNEGSKA (reference sequence). Trimming removed 1 base from V and 2 bases from J, with 12 bases in between. The CDR3 covers 15 residues. Incomplete CDR3 DNA: TGCAGTGCTAGAGGGGAGGGGGTTGGCAATCAGCCC. Amino acids: CSARGEGVGNQP. The whole CDR3 region reads CSARGEGVGNQPQHF.

Ten or more counts support this clone. The CDR3 end falls 3 residues outside the read, so it is completed with the germline J gene. V usage is TRBV30 and J usage is TRBJ2-3, with TRBD2 matching over 8 bases. V lost 3 bases, J lost 3 bases, and 5 bases stayed unmatched. Germline loops: CDR1 GTSNPN, CDR2 SVGIG (reference sequence). This CDR3 has 14 amino acids. Partial CDR3 DNA: TGTGCCTGGAGGGCGGGGGGAAGAACAGATACG. Amino acids: CAWRAGGRTDT. The CDR3 in full is CAWRAGGRTDTQYF.

In its sample, this clone was seen a few times. Read coverage stops 3 residues before the CDR3 terminus; the germline J gene supplies the remainder. The rearrangement uses TRBV2 and TRBJ1-2, with D unclear. This CDR3 has 12 amino acids. The ends were cut back, 3 bases at V and 7 bases at J, with 9 bases in the middle. Germline assignment: CDR1 SNHLY and CDR2 FYNNEI. The CDR3 loop reads CASSEWAVGYTF. The sequenced part of the CDR3 DNA is TGTGCCAGCAGTGAGTGGGCAGTTGGC.

This clone was recorded many times. The read comes to an end 3 residues before the CDR3 does, leaving the germline J gene to fill in the end. The chain recombines TRBV5-1 with TRBJ2-7; D ambiguous. Germline-derived CDR1 and CDR2 are SGHRS and YFSETQ. The CDR3 is made up of 12 amino acids. V was pared by 5 bases and J by 6 bases, with 12 bases between. The CDR3 spells CASRPNYLEQYF. CDR3 DNA, as far as it was read: TGCGCCAGCAGACCTAATTACCTCGAG.

This clone rates as medium-sized. Read sequence stops 3 residues before the CDR3 end, and the germline J gene provides the missing end. V usage is TRBV24-1 and J usage is TRBJ2-3, with a possible D match to TRBD2 (5 bases). Germline lookup yields CDR1 KGHDR and CDR2 SFDVKD. Trimming removed 4 bases from V and 8 bases from J, with 6 bases in between. The CDR3 contains 11 residues. The covered CDR3 bases are TGTGCCACCAGTGAAAGCGGTACG. Residues: CATSESGT. The complete CDR3 reads CATSESGTQYF.

About this clone itself: The read finishes 3 residues shy of the CDR3 end, and the germline J gene is used to complete it. The genes are TRBV7-8 and TRBJ1-2; D is unclear. Germline lookup yields CDR1 SGHVS and CDR2 FQNEAQ. V was pared by 1 base and J by 0 bases, with 12 bases between. The CDR3 runs to 16 residues. CDR3 DNA, as far as it was read: TGTGCCAGCAGCTTAGTCGTGGGCTCAGCTAACTATGGC. Translation gives CASSLVVGSANYG. The full-length CDR3 reads as CASSLVVGSANYGYTF.

Of note for this clone: The CDR3 is cut off 3 residues early in the read; its end comes from the germline J gene. J is TRBJ2-5 and V is TRBV19; the D gene is possibly TRBD2 (5 bases). The CDR3 covers 15 residues. Trimming stripped 3 bases from V and 5 bases from J, with 16 bases between. Per the germline V gene, CDR1 is LNHDA and CDR2 is SQIVND (reference sequence). The CDR3 sequence: CASSILGPSPETQYF. CDR3 DNA (partial): TGTGCCAGTAGTATCCTAGGGCCTAGCCCCGAGACC.

As concerns this clone: The CDR3 end is not reached by the read, which stops 3 residues before it; the germline J gene fills it in. The chain combines TRBV6-2 or TRBV6-3 with TRBJ2-1; maybe TRBD2 (6 bases). Germline CDR1 MNHEY, CDR2 SVGEGT. The length of the CDR3 is 14 residues. Trimming took off 0 bases at V and 8 bases at J, with 11 bases between the two ends. The sequenced part of the CDR3 DNA is TGTGCCAGCAGTTACTCTGGATCTAGCGATGAG. This encodes CASSYSGSSDE. The complete CDR3 sequence is CASSYSGSSDEQFF.

Comment on this clone: The sequence runs out 3 residues before the end of the CDR3; the remainder is reconstructed from the germline J gene. The chain recombines TRBV2 with TRBJ1-1; 9 bases map to TRBD1. The V gene's germline CDR1 is SNHLY and CDR2 FYNNEI. V gave up 4 bases and J gave up 6 bases; unmatched junction bases: 6. The CDR3 is 14 residues long. The CDR3 DNA, read in part, is TGTGCCAGCAGTGGATCGGGACAGGGCGCTGAA. Its protein product is CASSGSGQGAE. The whole CDR3 protein is CASSGSGQGAEAFF.

The sample holds many counts of this clone. From the germline J gene comes the end of the CDR3, since the read stops 3 residues before it. This chain joins TRBV7-9 and TRBJ1-1; D not resolved. The V gene lost 8 bases and the J gene lost 1 base, with 11 bases spanning the gap. Germline-derived CDR1 and CDR2 are SEHNR and FQNEAQ (reference sequence). This CDR3 has 13 residues. CDR3 sequence reads: CASLNSQNTEAFF. The DNA read from the CDR3 is TGTGCCAGCTTGAACAGTCAGAACACTGAA.

This clone was counted ten times or more. The DNA ends 3 residues before the CDR3 does, and the rest of the CDR3 is filled in from the germline J gene. The V and J genes are TRBV5-1 and TRBJ2-4; 7 bases fit TRBD1. This CDR3 has 13 residues. Per the germline V gene, CDR1 is SGHRS and CDR2 is YFSETQ. V lost 9 bases and J lost 9; bases outside the gene matches: 12. CDR3 amino acids: CATRQGVIGIQYF. The DNA read from the CDR3 is TGCGCCACGCGGCAGGGGGTTATCGGCATT.

This clone occurred a few times. From the germline J gene comes the end of the CDR3, since the read stops 3 residues before it. The chain employs TRBV19 and TRBJ1-3; D is possibly TRBD1 (5 bases). Deletions cut 5 bases from V and 0 bases from J, with 11 bases between. This CDR3 has 15 amino acids. Germline assignment: CDR1 LNHDA and CDR2 SQIVND (reference sequence). The CDR3 region is CASSSRQTSGNTIYF. The part of the CDR3 DNA that was read is TGTGCCAGTAGTTCCCGACAGACCTCTGGAAACACC.